Following are 19 T cell receptor beta chains from one sample sequenced in a study of shared clonotypes between healthy human individuals. Sequencing used immunoSEQ multiplex PCR; TCRdb keeps in-frame clones, though not all of them. The top ten hold about a tenth of the sample, which has approximately 340,000 clones, under 80% seen once. Sequencing used memory CD4+ T cells sorted from blood. The subset denotes: CD45RA-negative fraction. All receptors come from a man under 40 in good health.

The chain couples TRBV9 to TRBJ1-3; 7 nucleotides match TRBD1. The junction had 7 bases not matched to a gene; V was cut back by 1 base and J by 6 bases. This CDR3 has 15 residues. The germline V gene encodes CDR1 SGDLS and CDR2 YYNGEE. The CDR3 is CASSVTGQLTNTIYF. CDR3 nucleotide sequence: TGTGCCAGCAGCGTAACGGGACAGCTGACAAACACCATATATTTT. The variable domain in full, completed from reference TRBV9 and TRBJ1-3, reads DSGVTQTPKHLITATGQRVTLRCSPRSGDLSVYWYQQSLDQGLQFLIQYYNGEERAKGNILERFSAQQFPDLHSELNLSSLELGDSALYFCASSVTGQLTNTIYFGEGSWLTVV.

CDR3 nucleotide sequence: TGTGCCAGCAGTGAATACCAAGAGACCCAGTACTTC. The encoded protein is CASSEYQETQYF. The rearrangement links TRBV2 to TRBJ2-5; D uncertain. The ends were cut back, 2 bases at V and 0 bases at J, with 1 base in the middle. CDR3 size: 12 residues. CDR1 SNHLY and CDR2 FYNNEI come from the germline V gene.

V gene TRBV7-9 combines with J gene TRBJ2-7; D unclear. Germline CDR1 and CDR2: SEHNR and FQNEAQ (reference sequence). Trimming removed 1 base at V and 7 bases at J, with 5 bases between. This CDR3 is 11 amino acids long. CDR3 DNA: TGTGCCAGCAGCTTAGTGGGGGAGCAGTACTTC. Translating it yields CASSLVGEQYF.

Only a few counts were recorded for this clone. J is TRBJ2-5 and V is TRBV5-4, with D perhaps matching TRBD2 (6 bases). Germline CDR1 is SGHNT and CDR2 is YYREEE (reference sequence). The CDR3 totals 16 residues. V was cut by 3 bases and J by 3 bases, with 18 bases left in between. The CDR3 DNA reads TGTGCCAGCAGCTCCATTAGCGGACTATCAAAAGAGACCCAGTACTTC. Amino acid sequence: CASSSISGLSKETQYF. The full variable domain, its missing parts supplied by reference TRBV5-4 and TRBJ2-5, is ETGVTQSPTHLIKTRGQQVTLRCSSQSGHNTVSWYQQALGQGPQFIFQYYREEENGRGNFPPRFSGLQFPNYSSELNVNALELDDSALYLCASSSISGLSKETQYFGPGTRLLVL.

The sample holds a few counts of this clone. The chain employs TRBV6-1 and TRBJ1-2; TRBD1 matches 7 bases. The CDR3 runs 14 residues. The ends lost 7 bases at V and 8 bases at J; junction bases unmatched: 13. Looked up from germline, CDR1 is MNHNS and CDR2 is SASEGT. CDR3 coding DNA: TGTGCCAGCATCCCCGCGGGCAGGGGGGAAGGCTACACCTTC. As protein: CASIPAGRGEGYTF.

V is TRBV19 and J is TRBJ2-1, with 12 bases that match TRBD2. V dropped 7 bases and J dropped 0; count of bases not matched to a gene: 4. The germline CDR1 and CDR2 sequences are LNHDA and SQIVND (reference sequence). The CDR3 covers 16 residues. This chain's CDR3 is CASNPSGRASYNEQFF. The CDR3 coding sequence is TGTGCCAGTAATCCTAGCGGGAGGGCCTCCTACAATGAGCAGTTCTTC.

The chain employs TRBV27 and TRBJ1-3; TRBD1 matches 9 bases. Per the germline V gene, CDR1 is MNHEY and CDR2 is SMNVEV (reference sequence). The junction had 5 bases not matched to a gene; V was cut back by 4 bases and J by 4 bases. This CDR3 region has 15 residues. CDR3 amino acids: CASSSGQGWGNTIYF. Written as DNA, the CDR3 is TGTGCCAGCAGTTCGGGACAGGGTTGGGGAAACACCATATATTTT.

This clone was counted only a few times. The genes are TRBV28 and TRBJ1-1; D uncertain. Germline-derived CDR1 and CDR2 are MDHEN and SYDVKM. The CDR3 has 12 residues. Trimming cost V 6 bases and J 8 bases, with 13 bases left between them. The CDR3 region is CASSTPGFEAFF. The CDR3 coding sequence is TGTGCCAGCAGCACCCCGGGATTCGAAGCTTTCTTT.

This rearrangement joins TRBV10-1 to TRBJ2-7; 9 bases line up with TRBD1. The CDR3 runs to 14 residues. V was pared by 5 bases and J by 7 bases, with 9 bases of the junction left unmatched. Germline values: CDR1 WNHNN, CDR2 SYGVQD (reference sequence). This CDR3 is CASSPGTGFREQYF. The CDR3 region has the DNA TGCGCCAGCAGTCCCGGGACAGGGTTCAGGGAGCAGTACTTC.

This chain uses TRBV2 with TRBJ2-3; the match to TRBD1 covers 10 bases. Per germline, CDR1 SNHLY and CDR2 FYNNEI. The junction had 7 bases not matched to a gene; V was cut back by 10 bases and J by 3 bases. CDR3 length equals 14 residues. CDR3 protein: CATQPGQGTDTQYF. The CDR3 DNA is TGTGCCACCCAACCGGGACAGGGGACAGATACGCAGTATTTT.

Comments on this clone: Other DNA sequences of this sample code for an identical CDR3. The genes are TRBV2 and TRBJ2-7; D is ambiguous. V lost 5 bases and J 0 bases, leaving 2 bases between the germline ends. This CDR3 contains 11 residues. Looked up from germline, CDR1 is SNHLY and CDR2 is FYNNEI. Here the CDR3 reads CASSYSYEQYF. DNA for the CDR3: TGTGCCAGCAGTTACTCCTACGAGCAGTACTTC. The entire variable domain, with the rest obtained from reference TRBV2 and TRBJ2-7, is as follows: EPEVTQTPSHQVTQMGQEVILRCVPISNHLYFYWYRQILGQKVEFLVSFYNNEISEKSEIFDDQFSVERPDGSNFTLKIRSTKLEDSAMYFCASSYSYEQYFGPGTRLTVT.

The V call is TRBV7-9, the J call TRBJ2-7; D may be TRBD1 (6 bases). In germline, CDR1 is SEHNR, CDR2 FQNEAQ (reference sequence). The length of the CDR3 is 13 residues. V lost 6 bases to trimming and J lost 3 bases, with 12 bases between them. CDR3 residues: CASRPMTGYEQYF. The CDR3, as DNA: TGTGCCAGCAGACCCATGACAGGCTACGAGCAGTACTTC.

This clone was recorded once. The gene calls are TRBV5-4 and TRBJ2-3, with no clear D. The V end was cut by 1 base, the J end by 0 bases, with 9 bases between. From germline, CDR1 is SGHNT and CDR2 YYREEE (reference sequence). The CDR3 consists of 15 residues. Here the CDR3 DNA reads TGTGCCAGCAGCTTGACGACCATCAGCACAGATACGCAGTATTTT. Amino acid sequence: CASSLTTISTDTQYF. Drawing the rest from reference TRBV5-4 and TRBJ2-3, the complete variable domain is ETGVTQSPTHLIKTRGQQVTLRCSSQSGHNTVSWYQQALGQGPQFIFQYYREEENGRGNFPPRFSGLQFPNYSSELNVNALELDDSALYLCASSLTTISTDTQYFGPGTRLTVL.

The V gene is TRBV19, the J gene TRBJ1-5; 10 positions agree with TRBD1. Germline V gene sequence: CDR1 LNHDA, CDR2 SQIVND (reference sequence). CDR3 size: 17 residues. V lost 6 bases, J lost 1 base, and 9 bases stayed unmatched. The CDR3 loop is CASSRDRGRWSNQPQHF. CDR3 nucleotide sequence: TGTGCCAGTAGCCGAGACAGGGGGCGATGGAGCAATCAGCCCCAGCATTTT.

V usage is TRBV11-3 and J usage is TRBJ2-2; D is tentatively TRBD1 or TRBD2 (5 bases each). The CDR3 contains 14 residues. Trimming shortened V by 5 bases and J by 4 bases, and 11 bases separated the two germline ends. Germline values: CDR1 SGHNT, CDR2 YENEEA. CDR3 loop: CASSKGDVTGELFF. As DNA, the CDR3 is TGTGCCAGCAGCAAAGGGGACGTCACCGGGGAGCTGTTTTTT.

The gene calls are TRBV5-8 and TRBJ2-7; 9 bases align to TRBD1. The germline gives CDR1 SGHTS, CDR2 YDEGEE. This CDR3 has 17 residues. V gave up 1 base and J gave up 4 bases; unmatched junction bases: 12. CDR3 in amino acids: CASSLSFRTGVRYEQYF. For the CDR3, the DNA is TGTGCCAGCAGCTTGAGTTTCCGGACAGGGGTTCGTTACGAGCAGTACTTC.

This chain uses TRBV5-1 with TRBJ2-1; TRBD2 aligns across 12 bases. CDR1 is SGHRS and CDR2 is YFSETQ in the germline V gene. The V and J ends lost 4 bases and 9 bases, in that order; junction bases with no gene match: 8. This CDR3 contains 15 residues. CDR3 coding DNA: TGCGCCAGCAGCACCCTAGCGGGAGGGCAGAGTGAGCAGTTCTTC. Its protein is CASSTLAGGQSEQFF.

V gene TRBV28 combines with J gene TRBJ1-5; possible D gene TRBD1, 5 bases. Germline CDR1 is MDHEN and CDR2 is SYDVKM. The CDR3 is 15 residues long. Trimming pared 3 bases from V and 3 bases from J, leaving 12 bases between. Here the CDR3 reads CASSLDQGFNQPQHF. The CDR3 bases are TGTGCCAGCAGTTTGGATCAGGGTTTCAATCAGCCCCAGCATTTT.

The chain recombines TRBV11-2 with TRBJ2-3, with D perhaps given as TRBD1 or TRBD2 (6 bases each). Trimming removed 5 bases at V and 6 bases at J, with 15 bases between. Germline V gives CDR1 SGHAT, CDR2 FQNNGV. The CDR3 is 14 amino acids. The CDR3 sequence is CASSRGLGGDTQYF. CDR3 DNA sequence: TGTGCCAGCAGCCGTGGACTGGGGGGCGATACGCAGTATTTT.